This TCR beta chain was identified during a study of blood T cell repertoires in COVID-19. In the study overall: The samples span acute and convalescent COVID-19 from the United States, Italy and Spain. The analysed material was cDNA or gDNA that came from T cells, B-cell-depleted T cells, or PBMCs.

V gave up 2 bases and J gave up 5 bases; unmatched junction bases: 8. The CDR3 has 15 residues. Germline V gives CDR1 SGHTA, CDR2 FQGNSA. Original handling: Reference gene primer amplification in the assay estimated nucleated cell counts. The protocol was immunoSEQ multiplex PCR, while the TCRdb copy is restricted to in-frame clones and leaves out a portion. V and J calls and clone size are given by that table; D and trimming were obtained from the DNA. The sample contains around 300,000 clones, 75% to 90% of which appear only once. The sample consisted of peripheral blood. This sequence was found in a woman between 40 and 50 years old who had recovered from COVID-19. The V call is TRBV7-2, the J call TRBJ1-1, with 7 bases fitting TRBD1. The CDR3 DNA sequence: TGTGCCAGCAGCTTATCCCTGGCGACAGGGACTGAAGCTTTCTTT. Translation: CASSLSLATGTEAFF.